Detailed here is one TCR beta chain. These data are taken from a study of T cell responses to AZD1222 COVID-19 vaccine. The germline V gene encodes CDR1 SNHLY and CDR2 FYNNEI. Trimming removed 4 bases from V and 4 bases from J; junction bases left unmatched: 6. This CDR3 contains 15 residues. Produced via immunoSEQ multiplex PCR; TCRdb's table is partial and in-frame only. The table includes approximately 110,000 clones, about 88% detected once. This sequence was found in an adult who received the AZD1222 COVID-19 vaccine. The chain carries TRBV2 and TRBJ2-2, with TRBD1 identical over 7 bases. The material was peripheral blood, obtained 28 days after the second AZD1222 dose. This chain's CDR3 is CASSGQGVVTGELFF. CDR3 nucleotide sequence: TGTGCCAGCAGTGGACAGGGAGTGGTCACCGGGGAGCTGTTTTTT.